The count of the clone carrying this TCR beta chain is one. Its matching antigen is unknown. These data originate in a study of lymphopenia after photon versus proton radiotherapy. Study conclusions and caveats: Under photons, naive T cells and diversity fell while effector/memory populations rose. Oligoclonal CD8+ Temra expansion after nadir drove photon patients' diversity drop.

The assay was immunoSEQ multiplex PCR, and TCRdb's table has in-frame clones only and misses some. The sample includes about 53,000 clones, over 70% of them seen just once. Sequenced here: peripheral blood, sampled from a patient treated with photon-based radiotherapy. The TCR sequence derives from a man between 45 and 60 years old with gastric cancer.

The CDR3 spells CAWRRVEAHPDTQYF. CDR3 bases: TGTGCCTGGAGAAGGGTAGAGGCTCACCCAGATACGCAGTATTTT. The chain recombines TRBV30 with TRBJ2-3, with D unclear. CDR3 length equals 15 residues. Trimming left V 3 bases short and J 4 bases short, with 17 bases between. Germline loops: CDR1 GTSNPN, CDR2 SVGIG (reference sequence).